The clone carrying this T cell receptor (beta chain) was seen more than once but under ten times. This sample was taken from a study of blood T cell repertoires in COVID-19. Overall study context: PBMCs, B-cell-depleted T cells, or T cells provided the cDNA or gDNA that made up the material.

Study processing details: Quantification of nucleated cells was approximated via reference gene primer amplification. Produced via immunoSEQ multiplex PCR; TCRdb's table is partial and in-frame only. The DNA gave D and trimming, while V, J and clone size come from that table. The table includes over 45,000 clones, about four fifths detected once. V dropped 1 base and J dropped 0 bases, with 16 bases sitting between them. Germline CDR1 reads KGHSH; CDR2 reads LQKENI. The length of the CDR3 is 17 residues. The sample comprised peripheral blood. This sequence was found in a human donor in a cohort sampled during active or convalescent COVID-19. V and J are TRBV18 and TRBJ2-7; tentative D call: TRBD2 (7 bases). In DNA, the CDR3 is TGTGCCAGCTCACCACAGGGGGGAGGGAAACCCTCCTACGAGCAGTACTTC. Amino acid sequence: CASSPQGGGKPSYEQYF. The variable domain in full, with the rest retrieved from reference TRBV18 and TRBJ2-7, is NAGVMQNPRHLVRRRGQEARLRCSPMKGHSHVYWYRQLPEEGLKFMVYLQKENIIDESGMPKERFSAEFPKEGPSILRIQQVVRGDSAAYFCASSPQGGGKPSYEQYFGPGTRLTVT.